What follows are 27 T cell receptor beta chains derived from one specimen sequenced in a study of T cell clonality in common variable immunodeficiency. Broader study findings: Fewer deletions and N-nucleotide insertions were reportedly seen in common variable immunodeficiency TCR beta sequences.

Assay: immunoSEQ multiplex PCR; the TCRdb copy retains only in-frame clones and omits some. The specimen has around 21,000 clones, none found just once. What these receptors recognize is not known. Sequencing used peripheral blood mononuclear cells. Receptors originate from a human donor with common variable immunodeficiency.

This clone was detected only a few times. With the read ending 3 residues before the CDR3 end, the germline J gene is used to fill in that end. The chain is built from TRBV18 and TRBJ1-2; a possible D gene is TRBD1 (5 bases). The CDR3 is made up of 14 amino acids. V dropped 3 bases and J dropped 4 bases, with 12 bases sitting between them. Germline CDR1 reads KGHSH; CDR2 reads LQKENI. The CDR3 is CASSPTWGSYGYTF. The covered CDR3 bases are TGTGCCAGCTCACCTACGTGGGGCTCCTATGGC.

This clone was counted between two and nine times. The read ends 3 residues shy of where the CDR3 ends; the end is completed using the germline J gene. The chain recombines TRBV7-2 with TRBJ2-3; the match to TRBD2 covers 8 bases. The CDR3 is 13 residues long. The germline V gene has CDR1 SGHTA and CDR2 FQGNSA. V lost 8 bases, J lost 4 bases, and 5 bases stayed unmatched. The sequenced part of the CDR3 DNA is TGTGCCAGCGGCGGGGGGATTGCAGATACG. It specifies CASGGGIADT. The whole CDR3 reads CASGGGIADTQYF. Variable domain in full (rest from reference TRBV7-2 and TRBJ2-3): GAGVSQSPSNKVTEKGKDVELRCDPISGHTALYWYRQSLGQGLEFLIYFQGNSAPDKSGLPSDRFSAERTGGSVSTLTIQRTQQEDSAVYLCASGGGIADTQYFGPGTRLTVL.

About this clone: The read terminates 3 residues ahead of where the CDR3 ends, so the germline J gene completes it. The V call is TRBV19, the J call TRBJ1-4; TRBD1 matches 9 bases. CDR1 is LNHDA, CDR2 SQIVND, per germline (reference sequence). The CDR3 has 13 residues. Losses at the gene ends were 5 bases for V and 8 bases for J; bases not matched to a gene: 3. CDR3 loop: CASSWDRVEKLFF. The sequenced CDR3 bases are TGTGCCAGTAGTTGGGACAGGGTGGAAAAA.

In this sample, this clone is medium-sized (0.01 to 0.1%). With the read ending 3 residues before the CDR3 end, the germline J gene is used to fill in that end. The chain combines TRBV15 with TRBJ2-2; D possibly uses TRBD1 or TRBD2 (6 bases each). Germline V gives CDR1 LNHNV, CDR2 YYDKDF (reference sequence). The CDR3 runs to 15 residues. The V and J ends lost 1 base and 4 bases respectively, with 10 bases between them. CDR3 DNA (partial): TGTGCCACCAGCAGAGGAGGAGGGGGCACCGGGGAG. Protein sequence: CATSRGGGGTGE. The entire CDR3 protein reads CATSRGGGGTGELFF.

As to this clone: The CDR3 is cut off 3 residues early in the read; its end comes from the germline J gene. The chain employs TRBV7-7 and TRBJ2-1; D might be TRBD2 (7 bases). The germline gives CDR1 SSHAT, CDR2 FNYEAQ (reference sequence). V was cut by 5 bases and J by 8 bases, with 16 bases left in between. The CDR3 is 14 residues long. CDR3 amino acids: CASSPEAGADEQFF. CDR3 DNA (partial): TGTGCCAGCAGCCCGGAGGCGGGGGCGGATGAG.

This clone was seen more than once but under ten times. The sequence runs out 3 residues before the end of the CDR3; the remainder is reconstructed from the germline J gene. The genes are TRBV6-2 or TRBV6-3 and TRBJ2-7; unclear D gene. Germline lookup yields CDR1 MNHEY and CDR2 SVGEGT. V was clipped by 2 bases and J by 3 bases, with 5 bases between them. CDR3 length: 12 residues. The CDR3 sequence is CASSYGLYEQYF. CDR3 bases read: TGTGCCAGCAGTTACGGCCTCTACGAG.

Comments on this clone: Read coverage stops 3 residues before the CDR3 terminus; the germline J gene supplies the remainder. The rearrangement uses TRBV7-2 and TRBJ1-6; no clear D. This CDR3 has 14 residues. CDR1 SGHTA and CDR2 FQGNSA come from the germline V gene. Incomplete CDR3 DNA: TGTGCCAGCAGCGCCGATTGGGCTAAGTCGCCC. This codes for CASSADWAKSP. The CDR3 reads in full as CASSADWAKSPLHF.

This clone was seen only a few times. The CDR3 is cut off 3 residues early in the read; its end comes from the germline J gene. V is TRBV7-2 and J is TRBJ1-2; 7 nucleotides align to TRBD1. This CDR3 region has 15 residues. Trimming removed 2 bases from V and 4 bases from J; junction bases left unmatched: 7. CDR1 is SGHTA, CDR2 FQGNSA, per germline. The DNA read from the CDR3 is TGTGCCAGCAGCTTATTTAGACAGGGAGGCTATGGC. It yields the protein CASSLFRQGGYG. The entire CDR3 sequence reads CASSLFRQGGYGYTF.

With respect to this clone: The read halts 3 residues ahead of the CDR3 end, with the missing end drawn from the germline J gene. This chain uses TRBV11-3 with TRBJ1-1, with unresolved D. The CDR3 consists of 13 residues. Trimming took 3 bases from V and 3 from J, leaving 8 bases between them. Germline V lookup: CDR1 SGHNT, CDR2 YENEEA. Incomplete CDR3 DNA: TGTGCCAGCAGCTTCCGCCGGGACACTGAA. It is translated as CASSFRRDTE. The full-length CDR3 reads as CASSFRRDTEAFF.

This clone was counted only a few times. The read ends 3 residues shy of where the CDR3 ends; the end is completed using the germline J gene. The chain is built from TRBV7-2 and TRBJ1-4; 8 bases agree with TRBD1. V shed 5 bases and J 3 bases; nucleotides not matched to a gene: 5. There are 15 residues in the CDR3. Germline V gene data show CDR1 as SGHTA and CDR2 as FQGNSA. The part of the CDR3 DNA that was read is TGTGCCAGCAGCCTGACAGGGGAACCTAATGAAAAA. It yields the protein CASSLTGEPNEK. The whole CDR3 reads CASSLTGEPNEKLFF.

In the case of this clone: The sequence runs out 3 residues before the end of the CDR3; the remainder is reconstructed from the germline J gene. The chain is built from TRBV2 and TRBJ1-1; tentatively, D is TRBD1 (6 bases). V was trimmed by 8 bases and J by 1 base, leaving 8 bases between them. The germline V gene encodes CDR1 SNHLY and CDR2 FYNNEI. The CDR3 spans 12 residues. The CDR3 spells CASLQGNTEAFF. The CDR3 bases that were read are TGTGCCAGCTTACAGGGGAACACTGAA.

Notes on this clone: The CDR3 is cut off 3 residues early in the read; its end comes from the germline J gene. The chain recombines TRBV5-6 with TRBJ2-1, with 11 bases identical to TRBD2. Germline CDR1 is SGHDT and CDR2 is YYEEEE. The CDR3 extends over 15 amino acids. V was clipped by 6 bases and J by 6 bases; unmatched bases: 8. This CDR3 reads CASTILAGVVNEQFF. The CDR3 DNA, read in part, is TGTGCCAGCACTATACTAGCGGGAGTGGTCAATGAG.

Note on this clone: The read falls 3 residues short of the CDR3 end, and the missing part is taken from the germline J gene. The rearrangement joins TRBV6-2 or TRBV6-3 to TRBJ1-6; 9 bases are a match to TRBD1. Germline CDR1 MNHEY, CDR2 SVGEGT. There are 13 residues in the CDR3. CDR3 sequence reads: CAIKGTGRLPLHF. The sequenced part of the CDR3 DNA is TGTGCCATAAAAGGGACAGGGCGTCTGCCC.

Remarks on this clone: The read finishes 3 residues shy of the CDR3 end, and the germline J gene is used to complete it. The chain combines TRBV19 with TRBJ2-5; 13 nucleotides align to TRBD2. CDR3 length equals 14 residues. The trim removed 5 bases at V and 5 bases at J, leaving 2 bases unmatched. Germline loops: CDR1 LNHDA, CDR2 SQIVND (reference sequence). CDR3 DNA (partial): TGTGCCAGTAGTGGACTAGCGGGAGAGGAGACC. This gives the protein CASSGLAGEET. The complete CDR3 sequence is CASSGLAGEETQYF.

This clone was seen a few times. The read falls 3 residues short of the CDR3 end, and the missing part is taken from the germline J gene. The chain uses TRBV6-2 or TRBV6-3 and TRBJ2-7; TRBD2 might be the D (5 bases). Germline V lookup: CDR1 MNHEY, CDR2 SVGEGT. With 4 bases removed from V and 2 bases from J, the gap between germline ends came to 6 bases. CDR3 length: 12 residues. The CDR3 is CASSSGAYEQYF. The CDR3 DNA, read in part, is TGTGCCAGCAGTTCCGGGGCCTACGAG.

This clone was picked up a small number of times. The observed sequence ends 3 residues before the CDR3 terminus, with the missing tail filled in from the germline J gene. This chain joins TRBV19 and TRBJ2-7, with a weak D call TRBD1 (5 bases). Germline CDR1 LNHDA, CDR2 SQIVND (reference sequence). The V gene lost 0 bases and the J gene lost 2 bases, with 11 bases spanning the gap. This CDR3 is built from 15 residues. The CDR3 sequence: CASSIDLGRAYEQYF. The sequenced CDR3 bases are TGTGCCAGTAGTATAGATCTGGGCAGGGCCTACGAG.

This clone was seen more than once but under ten times. Read sequence stops 3 residues before the CDR3 end, and the germline J gene provides the missing end. The V gene is TRBV7-9, the J gene TRBJ2-2; a weak D match, TRBD1 (6 bases). This CDR3 region has 15 residues. The germline V gene encodes CDR1 SEHNR and CDR2 FQNEAQ (reference sequence). The V end was cut by 5 bases, the J end by 5 bases, with 15 bases between. The CDR3 DNA, read in part, is TGTGCCAGCAGCGACCAGGGGTCGAGGACCGGGGAG. Its translation: CASSDQGSRTGE. The CDR3 in full is CASSDQGSRTGELFF.

Details on this clone: The CDR3 goes on 3 residues after the read ends, and that part is filled in from the germline J gene. This sequence joins TRBV6-1 and TRBJ1-2; possible D gene TRBD1, 5 bases. Between the trimmed V and J ends, which lost 3 bases and 4 bases, there was a span of 9 bases. The CDR3 runs 13 residues. Germline V gene data show CDR1 as MNHNS and CDR2 as SASEGT. CDR3 DNA (partial): TGTGCCAGCAGTGAGCGGGGGGGCTATGGC. This translates into CASSERGGYG. The complete CDR3 protein is CASSERGGYGYTF.

With regard to this clone: The read is 3 residues too short to cover the CDR3 end, so that end is filled in from the germline J gene. V gene TRBV19 combines with J gene TRBJ1-5; a possible D gene is TRBD1 (5 bases). Germline-derived CDR1 and CDR2 are LNHDA and SQIVND (reference sequence). V lost 2 bases, J lost 9 bases, and 14 bases lay in between. This CDR3 region has 14 residues. CDR3 DNA, as far as it was read: TGTGCCAGTAGTATAAGGGAGGGGAATGTGCCC. As protein: CASSIREGNVP. Given in full, the CDR3 is CASSIREGNVPQHF. The entire variable domain, with the rest obtained from reference TRBV19 and TRBJ1-5, is as follows: DGGITQSPKYLFRKEGQNVTLSCEQNLNHDAMYWYRQDPGQGLRLIYYSQIVNDFQKGDIAEGYSVSREKKESFPLTVTSAQKNPTAFYLCASSIREGNVPQHFGDGTRLSIL.

This clone is medium-sized within its sample. The read ends 3 residues before the CDR3 terminus; that terminus is restored from the germline J gene. The rearrangement uses TRBV5-5 and TRBJ2-2, with TRBD1 as a possible D gene (6 bases). Germline values: CDR1 SGHKS, CDR2 YYEKEE (reference sequence). There are 15 residues in the CDR3. Trimming shortened V by 3 bases and J by 0 bases, and 9 bases separated the two germline ends. CDR3 loop: CASSYGTTNTGELFF. The CDR3 bases that were read are TGTGCCAGCAGCTACGGGACAACGAACACCGGGGAG.

For this clone: The read ends 3 residues shy of where the CDR3 ends; the end is completed using the germline J gene. The chain links TRBV7-9 to TRBJ2-1, with a possible D match to TRBD1 (5 bases). Germline lookup yields CDR1 SEHNR and CDR2 FQNEAQ (reference sequence). The CDR3 spans 15 residues. V lost 1 base to trimming and J lost 4 bases, with 11 bases between them. Here the CDR3 reads CASSLVWGPYNEQFF. The sequenced part of the CDR3 DNA is TGTGCCAGCAGCTTAGTATGGGGCCCTTACAATGAG.

On this clone: The read is 3 residues too short to cover the CDR3 end, so that end is filled in from the germline J gene. The rearrangement links TRBV2 to TRBJ1-6; possible D gene TRBD1, 5 bases. This CDR3 spans 13 amino acids. The V gene lost 7 bases and the J gene lost 7 bases, with 11 bases spanning the gap. Germline loops: CDR1 SNHLY, CDR2 FYNNEI. The CDR3 loop is CASTRTRNSPLHF. The covered CDR3 bases are TGTGCCAGCACACGGACAAGAAATTCACCC. Drawing the rest from reference TRBV2 and TRBJ1-6, the complete variable domain is EPEVTQTPSHQVTQMGQEVILRCVPISNHLYFYWYRQILGQKVEFLVSFYNNEISEKSEIFDDQFSVERPDGSNFTLKIRSTKLEDSAMYFCASTRTRNSPLHFGNGTRLTVT.

This clone came up a few times. CDR3 DNA, as far as it was read: TGTGCCAGCTCACCGAATACAGGGACGAACACTGAA. Protein sequence: CASSPNTGTNTE. The full CDR3 is CASSPNTGTNTEAFF. The chain joins TRBV18 to TRBJ1-1; weak D call: TRBD1 (6 bases). The CDR3 end lies 3 residues beyond the end of the read and is filled in from the germline J gene. Trimming shortened V by 3 bases and J by 1 base, and 12 bases separated the two germline ends. CDR3 length: 15 amino acids. Germline V gene lookup returns CDR1 KGHSH and CDR2 LQKENI.

This clone appeared a few times. The read finishes 3 residues shy of the CDR3 end, and the germline J gene is used to complete it. The chain employs TRBV7-2 and TRBJ2-1; D may be TRBD2 (5 bases). The CDR3 has 15 residues. Germline CDR1 is SGHTA and CDR2 is FQGNSA. Trimming pared 1 base from V and 3 bases from J, leaving 10 bases between. The CDR3 bases that were read are TGTGCCAGCAGCTTAGGGTCCAGCGGCTACAATGAG. It specifies CASSLGSSGYNE. In full, the CDR3 reads CASSLGSSGYNEQFF.

A note on this clone: The missing CDR3 end, 3 residues past where the read stops, is filled in from the germline J gene. This chain joins TRBV7-9 and TRBJ1-1; D unclear. From germline, CDR1 is SEHNR and CDR2 FQNEAQ (reference sequence). The CDR3 covers 12 residues. V was clipped by 5 bases and J by 4 bases, with 8 bases between them. The covered CDR3 bases are TGTGCCAGCAGCACAGAGGGCACTGAA. It translates to CASSTEGTE. The complete CDR3 protein is CASSTEGTEAFF. Based on the CDR3 plus reference TRBV7-9 and TRBJ1-1, the full variable domain is DTGVSQNPRHKITKRGQNVTFRCDPISEHNRLYWYRQTLGQGPEFLTYFQNEAQLEKSRLLSDRFSAERPKGSFSTLEIQRTEQGDSAMYLCASSTEGTEAFFGQGTRLTVV.

For this clone: Read data end 3 residues before the CDR3 end; the end is taken from the germline J gene. The rearrangement joins TRBV7-6 to TRBJ2-7, with 9 bases that match TRBD1. The CDR3 totals 15 residues. After removal of 5 bases from V and 4 bases from J, the junction contained 9 bases not matched to a gene. CDR1 is SGHVS and CDR2 is FNYEAQ in the germline V gene. The sequenced CDR3 bases are TGTGCCAGCAGCGGACTGGACAGGGGCAATTACGAG. This gives the protein CASSGLDRGNYE. The whole CDR3 reads CASSGLDRGNYEQYF.

With respect to this clone: The CDR3 goes on 3 residues after the read ends, and that part is filled in from the germline J gene. V is TRBV6-1 and J is TRBJ1-5; D is perhaps TRBD1 (6 bases). Per germline, CDR1 MNHNS and CDR2 SASEGT. The CDR3 totals 14 residues. Trimming took off 4 bases at V and 7 bases at J, with 14 bases between the two ends. CDR3 sequence: CASSASTGRQPQHF. CDR3 DNA (partial): TGTGCCAGCAGTGCGTCCACAGGGAGGCAGCCC.